The 17 T cell receptor beta chains below were found in one sample sequenced in a study of T cell repertoires in cytomegalovirus infection. TCRdb reprocessed the reads with MiXCR, giving one entry per CDR3 protein. The sample shows 150,000 to 200,000 distinct CDR3 sequences, roughly 20% of them seen only once. Sequenced input: PBMCs. All receptors derive from a human donor in good health (CMV status not recorded). Some clones in this sample may be carry-over from other donors' samples.

This clonotype was detected only a few times. The CDR3 bases are TGTGCCAGCAGCTTAGACAGGGATAATTCACCCCTCCACTTT. It translates to CASSLDRDNSPLHF. The chain carries TRBV7-9 and TRBJ1-6, with D perhaps TRBD1 (6 bases). CDR1 is SEHNR and CDR2 is FQNEAQ in the germline V gene (reference sequence). The length of the CDR3 is 14 residues. Trimming removed 1 base from V and 5 bases from J, with 6 bases in between.

The rearrangement uses TRBV19 and TRBJ1-1, with TRBD1 as a possible D gene (5 bases). The V and J ends lost 7 bases and 7 bases respectively, with 25 bases between them. The CDR3 has 16 amino acids. In germline, CDR1 is LNHDA, CDR2 SQIVND (reference sequence). The CDR3 coding sequence is TGTGCCAGTAACGTTTGGGGCAGGAGGGGTCGGGGTGAAGCTTTCTTT. Translation gives CASNVWGRRGRGEAFF.

This clonotype was detected only a few times. The rearrangement uses TRBV7-9 and TRBJ2-3; maybe TRBD2 (6 bases). This CDR3 contains 14 residues. Per the germline V gene, CDR1 is SEHNR and CDR2 is FQNEAQ (reference sequence). V lost 6 bases, J lost 1 base, and 11 bases lay in between. CDR3 nucleotide sequence: TGTGCCAGCAGGCGGGACTCCGGCACAGATACGCAGTATTTT. It translates to CASRRDSGTDTQYF.

This clonotype was seen ten or more times. The chain recombines TRBV7-2 with TRBJ1-1; D unclear. Trimming took 4 bases from V and 4 from J, leaving 10 bases between them. Germline assignment: CDR1 SGHTA and CDR2 FQGNSA. The CDR3 has 13 amino acids. The CDR3 DNA follows: TGTGCCAGCAGCTCCGCCGGCGGCACTGAAGCTTTCTTT. Translation: CASSSAGGTEAFF.

This clonotype was seen only a few times. The rearrangement links TRBV6-1 to TRBJ1-6; D is uncertain. The germline CDR1 and CDR2 sequences are MNHNS and SASEGT. Trimming stripped 1 base from V and 12 bases from J, with 4 bases between. This CDR3 is 11 amino acids long. The DNA of the CDR3 is TGTGCCAGCAGTGAAGGTGTACCCCTCCACTTT. Protein sequence: CASSEGVPLHF.

This clonotype has at least ten counts. The chain combines TRBV11-2 with TRBJ2-2, with D perhaps matching TRBD1 (6 bases). Trimming pared 2 bases from V and 11 bases from J, leaving 12 bases between. This CDR3 spans 13 amino acids. Germline V gives CDR1 SGHAT, CDR2 FQNNGV. The CDR3 sequence is CASSLLGGGELFF. CDR3 coding DNA: TGTGCCAGCAGCTTACTTGGGGGCGGAGAGCTGTTTTTT.

V usage is TRBV29-1 and J usage is TRBJ2-2; a weak D match, TRBD1 (5 bases). Trimming stripped 7 bases from V and 6 bases from J, with 9 bases between. The CDR3 has 11 residues. CDR1 is SQVTM, CDR2 ANQGSEA, per germline. The CDR3 region is CSADSSGELFF. The CDR3 DNA sequence: TGCAGCGCCGACAGTTCCGGGGAGCTGTTTTTT.

This clonotype has a count of ten or more. This chain connects TRBV20-1 to TRBJ2-1, with 7 nucleotides matching TRBD2. Looked up from germline, CDR1 is DFQATT and CDR2 is SNEGSKA (reference sequence). V lost 6 bases and J lost 3; bases outside the gene matches: 11. The CDR3 is made up of 15 amino acids. CDR3 loop: CSAPPSSGDYNEQFF. CDR3 in DNA: TGCAGTGCGCCCCCTTCTAGCGGCGACTACAATGAGCAGTTCTTC.

This clonotype was seen a few times. The chain recombines TRBV11-2 with TRBJ1-1; D may be TRBD1 (5 bases). The CDR3 is 15 amino acids. V was cut by 4 bases and J by 0 bases, with 12 bases left in between. CDR1 and CDR2 from the germline V gene are SGHAT and FQNNGV. As DNA, the CDR3 is TGTGCCAGCAGCTGGTCAAAGGGGTTGAACACTGAAGCTTTCTTT. This gives the protein CASSWSKGLNTEAFF.

There are many counts of this clonotype. The chain uses TRBV5-6 and TRBJ1-5; TRBD1 is a possible D gene (5 bases). From germline, CDR1 is SGHDT and CDR2 YYEEEE. The V and J ends lost 3 bases and 6 bases respectively, with 13 bases between them. This CDR3 is 14 amino acids long. CDR3 in amino acids: CASSSRDGIQPQHF. The DNA for the CDR3 is TGTGCCAGCAGCTCGCGGGACGGCATTCAGCCCCAGCATTTT. The variable domain in full, completed from reference TRBV5-6 and TRBJ1-5, reads DAGVTQSPTHLIKTRGQQVTLRCSPKSGHDTVSWYQQALGQGPQFIFQYYEEEERQRGNFPDRFSGHQFPNYSSELNVNALLLGDSALYLCASSSRDGIQPQHFGDGTRLSIL.

This clonotype came up a few times. The chain combines TRBV5-4 with TRBJ2-3, with D unclear. Deletions cut 1 base from V and 3 bases from J, with 6 bases between. Per the germline V gene, CDR1 is SGHNT and CDR2 is YYREEE (reference sequence). The CDR3 totals 13 residues. CDR3 protein: CASSLFGTDTQYF. The CDR3 bases are TGTGCCAGCAGCTTGTTCGGGACAGATACGCAGTATTTT. Supplemented by reference TRBV5-4 and TRBJ2-3, the full variable domain reads ETGVTQSPTHLIKTRGQQVTLRCSSQSGHNTVSWYQQALGQGPQFIFQYYREEENGRGNFPPRFSGLQFPNYSSELNVNALELDDSALYLCASSLFGTDTQYFGPGTRLTVL.

This clonotype was picked up many times. V gene TRBV7-2 combines with J gene TRBJ2-6, with D hard to call. The CDR3 sequence is 16 residues long. Trimming left V 1 base short and J 0 bases short, with 7 bases between. In germline, CDR1 is SGHTA, CDR2 FQGNSA. The CDR3 DNA sequence: TGTGCCAGCAGCTTAGTGGCCTCCTCTGGGGCCAACGTCCTGACTTTC. Translating it yields CASSLVASSGANVLTF.

The chain couples TRBV14 to TRBJ2-5; D might be TRBD2 (5 bases). The length of the CDR3 is 15 residues. V was pared by 0 bases and J by 0 bases, with 8 bases between. CDR1 and CDR2 from the germline V gene are SGHDN and FVKESK. CDR3 loop: CASSQERGYQETQYF. The CDR3 bases are TGTGCCAGCAGCCAAGAACGAGGGTACCAAGAGACCCAGTACTTC. The complete variable domain, with remaining parts taken from reference TRBV14 and TRBJ2-5, reads EAGVTQFPSHSVIEKGQTVTLRCDPISGHDNLYWYRRVMGKEIKFLLHFVKESKQDESGMPNNRFLAERTGGTYSTLKVQPAELEDSGVYFCASSQERGYQETQYFGPGTRLLVL.

This clonotype was seen a handful of times. The chain recombines TRBV12-3 or TRBV12-4 with TRBJ2-1; TRBD2 is a possible D gene (5 bases). Trimming pared 2 bases from V and 6 bases from J, leaving 14 bases between. The CDR3 runs 15 residues. The DNA for the CDR3 is TGTGCCAGCAGTTTACGAAGGGAGTCGGGCAATGAGCAGTTCTTC. As protein: CASSLRRESGNEQFF.

This clonotype appeared a few times. V gene TRBV5-4 combines with J gene TRBJ1-5; a weak D match, TRBD1 (6 bases). The V gene's germline CDR1 is SGHNT and CDR2 YYREEE (reference sequence). This CDR3 is 16 amino acids long. V lost 2 bases and J 2 bases, leaving 14 bases between the germline ends. The CDR3 region is CASSLGGGMGNQPQHF. In DNA form, the CDR3 reads TGTGCCAGCAGCTTAGGTGGGGGCATGGGCAATCAGCCCCAGCATTTT.

The V gene is TRBV11-3, the J gene TRBJ1-1, with TRBD1 identical over 9 bases. The CDR3 consists of 12 residues. Germline values: CDR1 SGHNT, CDR2 YENEEA. V lost 5 bases, J lost 10 bases, and 5 bases stayed unmatched. DNA for the CDR3: TGTGCCAGCAGCCCAGGACAGGGGACAGCTTTCTTT. It is translated as CASSPGQGTAFF.

In its sample, this clonotype was seen once. The chain carries TRBV7-4 and TRBJ2-2; 9 bases fit TRBD2. Germline CDR1 SGHVT, CDR2 SQSDAQ. V shed 1 base, J shed 9 bases, and the junction held 12 bases outside the gene matches. The length of the CDR3 is 17 residues. For the CDR3, the DNA is TGTGCCAGCAGCTTAGGCTTGCGGGAGGGCCTCTTCCGGGAGCTGTTTTTT. This codes for CASSLGLREGLFRELFF.